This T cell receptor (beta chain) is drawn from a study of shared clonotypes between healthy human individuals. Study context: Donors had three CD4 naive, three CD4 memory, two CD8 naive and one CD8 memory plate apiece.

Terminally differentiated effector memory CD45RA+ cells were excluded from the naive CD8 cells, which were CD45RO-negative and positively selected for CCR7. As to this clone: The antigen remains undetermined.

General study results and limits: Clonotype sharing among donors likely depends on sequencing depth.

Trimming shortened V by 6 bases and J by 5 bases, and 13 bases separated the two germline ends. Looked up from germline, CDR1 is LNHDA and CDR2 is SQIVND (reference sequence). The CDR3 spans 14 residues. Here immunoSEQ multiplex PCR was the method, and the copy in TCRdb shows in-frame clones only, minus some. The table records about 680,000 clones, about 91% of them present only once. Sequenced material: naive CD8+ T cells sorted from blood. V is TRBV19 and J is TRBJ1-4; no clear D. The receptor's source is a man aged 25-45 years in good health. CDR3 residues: CASRSPATNEKLFF. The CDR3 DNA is TGTGCCAGTAGATCGCCCGCTACCAATGAAAAACTGTTTTTT.